The source of this T cell receptor beta chain is a study of blood T cell repertoires in COVID-19 (dated by TCRdb to about 2020). As for the study more broadly: Samples from collaborators originated in the United States, Italy and Spain and spanned both the acute and convalescent phases of COVID-19. The material from the prospective study consisted of cDNA or gDNA derived from T cells, B-cell-depleted T cells, or PBMCs. Deeply sampled blood TCRbeta repertoires from subjects exposed to, actively infected with, or recovered from COVID-19 were included in the dataset. A freely available public database, intended as a resource for researchers studying the immune response to SARS-CoV-2, is where the repertoires were released. The samples were drawn from the first 160 participants of the ongoing ImmuneRACE study and from under 1,500 subjects provided by 6 global collaborators. Nearly every sample came with metadata listing a de-identified subject ID, COVID-19 status, age in years and sex. Where available, HLA class I and class II types were taken from metadata supplied by the sample provider and were not determined by assay-based typing.

V is shortened by 7 bases, J by 1 base, and the region joining them spans 13 bases. Spanning cysteine to phenylalanine, the CDR3 consists of 14 amino acids. Of all the DNA, just the CDR3 is kept, 42 bases in frame from base 1. The germline V gene supplies CDR1 SNHLY and CDR2 FYNNEI. The full study reports these points: Clinical and demographic metadata were provided uncurated, with the amount varying by source and participant.

Regarding this clone: What antigen it recognizes has not been identified. Base qualities are not recorded, but no much larger clone differs from it by a single base.

The immunoSEQ Assay, a bias-controlled multiplex PCR, was used to amplify TCRbeta CDR3 regions from genomic DNA. On the authors' methods: Within the assay, amplification of reference gene primers was used to estimate how many nucleated cells each sample contained. Sequence reads were collapsed and filtered to measure the absolute abundance of every unique TCRbeta CDR3 rearrangement. For each sample, productive Simpson clonality was calculated as the square root of Simpson's diversity index across productive rearrangements. The source is immuneACCESS, and TCRdb retained only in-frame sequences with V and J called. Part of the clones is not carried over; for the studies checked, unresolved V genes explain less than half of this, and the remainder is unexplained. D and trimming come from the DNA, and the V and J calls and clone size come from that table. This sample has about 120,000 clones in its table, and about 89% of those were observed once. The top ten clonotypes cover 25% to 30% of the sample.

The collaborating institutions used their own protocols to collect whole blood in K2EDTA tubes. For TCRbeta analysis, collaborators shipped samples in one of three forms: frozen whole blood, isolated PBMCs, or DNA extracted from either of those sample types. Sequencing was carried out using peripheral blood. Here the chain combines TRBV2 and TRBJ1-1; the best D guess is TRBD1, with 6 bases matching. The receptor was derived from a woman in her seventies with acute or convalescent COVID-19. For the CDR3, the sequence is CASTLGTTNTEAFF. The nucleotide sequence reads as follows: TGTGCCAGCACTCTCGGGACAACGAACACTGAAGCTTTCTTT.